The present TCR beta chain was sequenced within a study of blood T cell repertoires in COVID-19. At the level of the study: Sites in the United States, Italy and Spain provided acute and convalescent COVID-19 samples. Sample material is recorded as cDNA or gDNA derived from T cells, B-cell-depleted T cells, or PBMCs.

Germline values: CDR1 SNHLY, CDR2 FYNNEI. Trimming at V came to 10 bases and at J to 3 bases, leaving 3 bases not matched to a gene. The CDR3 consists of 12 residues. Cohort placement rested on clinical history that participants reported themselves. Original analysis: For nucleated cells, counts were estimated from reference gene primer amplification. Only in-frame clones appear in the TCRdb table, and some are missing; sequencing was by immunoSEQ multiplex PCR. V and J calls and clone size follow that table, whereas D and trimming were derived from the DNA. The repertoire holds approximately 330,000 clones, with approximately 86% as singletons.

V usage is TRBV2 and J usage is TRBJ2-7, with 10 bases lining up with TRBD1. Sequences were obtained from PBMCs or T cells enriched from blood (not recorded which). The receptor comes from a woman aged 40 to 55 with acute COVID-19. The CDR3 reads CATGQGGYEQYF. For the CDR3, the DNA is TGTGCCACCGGACAGGGGGGCTACGAGCAGTACTTC.